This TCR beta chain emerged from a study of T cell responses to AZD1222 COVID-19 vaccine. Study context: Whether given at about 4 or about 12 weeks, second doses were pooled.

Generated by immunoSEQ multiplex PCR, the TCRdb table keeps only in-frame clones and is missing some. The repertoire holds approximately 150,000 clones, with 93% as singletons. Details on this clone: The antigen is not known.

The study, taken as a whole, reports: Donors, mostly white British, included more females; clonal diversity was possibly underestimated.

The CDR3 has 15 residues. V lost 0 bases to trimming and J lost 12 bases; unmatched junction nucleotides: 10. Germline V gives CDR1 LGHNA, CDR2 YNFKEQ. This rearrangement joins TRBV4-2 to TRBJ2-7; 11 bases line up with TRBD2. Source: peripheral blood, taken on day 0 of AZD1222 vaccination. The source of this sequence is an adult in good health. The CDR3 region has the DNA TGTGCCAGCAGCCAAGAGTTAGGGCTAGCGGGAGGTCTGTACTTC. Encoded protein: CASSQELGLAGGLYF.